The 5 T cell receptor beta chains below come from one sample, sequenced in a study of blood T cell repertoires in COVID-19. This table comes from immunoSEQ multiplex PCR, and its TCRdb copy is limited to in-frame clones, with some not included. The sample lists roughly 53,000 clones, about 85% occurring once. Sample: peripheral blood. These receptors all come from a man aged 45 to 65 with acute or convalescent COVID-19.

This chain connects TRBV20-1 to TRBJ2-5, with 8 nucleotides matching TRBD2. The CDR3 totals 19 residues. Germline-derived CDR1 and CDR2 are DFQATT and SNEGSKA (reference sequence). The trim removed 3 bases at V and 2 bases at J, leaving 20 bases unmatched. CDR3 DNA: TGCAGTGCTAGTCGCCCCAGATATAGGGTAGCGGGGTTACAAGAGACCCAGTACTTC. Translation gives CSASRPRYRVAGLQETQYF.

The gene calls are TRBV15 and TRBJ2-1; tentative D call: TRBD1 (6 bases). Per germline, CDR1 LNHNV and CDR2 YYDKDF (reference sequence). This CDR3 comprises 17 residues. The ends were cut back, 5 bases at V and 3 bases at J, with 20 bases in the middle. Here the CDR3 DNA reads TGTGCCACCAGCGTCCTATTGGGGCAGGGGATCTACAATGAGCAGTTCTTC. This encodes CATSVLLGQGIYNEQFF.

V gene TRBV30 combines with J gene TRBJ2-4; TRBD1 matches at 7 bases. The CDR3 contains 15 residues. V was pared by 0 bases and J by 7 bases, with 9 bases of the junction left unmatched. Germline V CDR1 and CDR2: GTSNPN, SVGIG (reference sequence). The CDR3 DNA is TGTGCCTGGAGTGTAGGGGACAGCAACAGGAACATTCAGTACTTC. Translated: CAWSVGDSNRNIQYF. Together with reference TRBV30 and TRBJ2-4, the CDR3 gives the full variable domain: SQTIHQWPATLVQPVGSPLSLECTVEGTSNPNLYWYRQAAGRGLQLLFYSVGIGQISSEVPQNLSASRPQDRQFILSSKKLLLSDSGFYLCAWSVGDSNRNIQYFGAGTRLSVL.

The CDR3 DNA sequence: TGTGCCAGCAGCCTAAGGGGACTGTCTGGGGGCTACACCTTC. It translates to CASSLRGLSGGYTF. The chain links TRBV28 to TRBJ1-2; a weak D match, TRBD1 (5 bases). The CDR3 runs 14 residues. The germline CDR1 and CDR2 sequences are MDHEN and SYDVKM. Between the trimmed V and J ends, which lost 6 bases and 8 bases, there was a span of 19 bases.

The rearrangement uses TRBV7-9 and TRBJ2-7, with TRBD2 as a possible D gene (7 bases). CDR3 length: 14 amino acids. CDR1 and CDR2 from the germline V gene are SEHNR and FQNEAQ (reference sequence). In DNA form, the CDR3 reads TGTACCACCAGCGGGAATCCAGGGGTGTACGAGCAGTACTTC. Encoded protein: CTTSGNPGVYEQYF.